Listed here are 15 T cell receptor beta chains from one sample, sequenced in a study of blood T cell repertoires in COVID-19. TCRdb's table, derived via immunoSEQ multiplex PCR, lists solely in-frame clones and lacks some. The sample has approximately 290,000 clones; roughly nine tenths are singletons. Sequenced sample: peripheral blood. All receptors come from a woman in her 30s with COVID-19, enrolled during active disease.

V is TRBV7-2 and J is TRBJ2-7, with a weak D call TRBD1 (5 bases). The CDR3 spans 14 residues. CDR1 SGHTA and CDR2 FQGNSA come from the germline V gene. V shed 0 bases and J shed 2 bases, with 8 bases lying between them. The CDR3 DNA reads as TGTGCCAGCAGCTTAGCCCCCAGGGCCTACGAGCAGTACTTC. Translation gives CASSLAPRAYEQYF.

V usage is TRBV5-1 and J usage is TRBJ2-5; possible D gene TRBD2, 5 bases. Germline V gene sequence: CDR1 SGHRS, CDR2 YFSETQ. Trimming pared 2 bases from V and 2 bases from J, leaving 16 bases between. This CDR3 comprises 16 residues. The CDR3 nucleotides read TGCGCCAGCAGCTTCCCCCTGGAGGACGAACAAGAGACCCAGTACTTC. Translation: CASSFPLEDEQETQYF. Complete variable domain (other parts from reference TRBV5-1 and TRBJ2-5): KAGVTQTPRYLIKTRGQQVTLSCSPISGHRSVSWYQQTPGQGLQFLFEYFSETQRNKGNFPGRFSGRQFSNSRSEMNVSTLELGDSALYLCASSFPLEDEQETQYFGPGTRLLVL.

The chain couples TRBV24-1 to TRBJ2-5; TRBD2 matches at 10 bases. V gave up 4 bases and J gave up 3 bases; unmatched junction bases: 10. Germline CDR1 and CDR2: KGHDR and SFDVKD. CDR3 length: 17 residues. CDR3 residues: CATSDAGVAGGKETQYF. CDR3 DNA sequence: TGTGCCACCAGTGACGCCGGCGTAGCGGGGGGAAAAGAGACCCAGTACTTC.

V gene TRBV7-9 combines with J gene TRBJ1-4; weak D call: TRBD1 (6 bases). Trimming left V 8 bases short and J 0 bases short, with 13 bases between. The CDR3 spans 15 residues. Per germline, CDR1 SEHNR and CDR2 FQNEAQ (reference sequence). DNA of the CDR3: TGTGCCAGCGCACAGGGAGTTACAACTAATGAAAAACTGTTTTTT. This sequence encodes CASAQGVTTNEKLFF. The whole variable domain, filled in from reference TRBV7-9 and TRBJ1-4, reads DTGVSQNPRHKITKRGQNVTFRCDPISEHNRLYWYRQTLGQGPEFLTYFQNEAQLEKSRLLSDRFSAERPKGSFSTLEIQRTEQGDSAMYLCASAQGVTTNEKLFFGSGTQLSVL.

This clone was counted between two and nine times. The rearrangement joins TRBV7-9 to TRBJ1-1, with 7 bases identical to TRBD1. The CDR3 contains 13 residues. The germline V gene encodes CDR1 SEHNR and CDR2 FQNEAQ (reference sequence). Trimming removed 4 bases from V and 13 bases from J; junction bases left unmatched: 12. CDR3 residues: CASSSPHDRVYFF. The DNA of the CDR3 is TGTGCCAGCAGCTCGCCCCACGACAGGGTGTATTTCTTT.

This chain connects TRBV12-3 or TRBV12-4 to TRBJ2-2; unclear D gene. CDR3 size: 11 residues. V lost 10 bases and J 6 bases, leaving 9 bases between the germline ends. The CDR3 nucleotides are TGTGCCATCCCGTTCGCCGGGGAGCTGTTTTTT. It yields the protein CAIPFAGELFF.

The V gene is TRBV6-5, the J gene TRBJ2-5; D remains unclear. V lost 6 bases and J lost 3, with 11 bases in between. This CDR3 has 13 amino acids. Germline values: CDR1 MNHEY, CDR2 SVGAGI. CDR3 protein: CASRAGRKETQYF. In nucleotides, the CDR3 is TGTGCCAGCAGAGCAGGAAGGAAAGAGACCCAGTACTTC.

The chain is built from TRBV18 and TRBJ1-6; the match to TRBD1 covers 7 bases. CDR3 length: 16 residues. Germline V CDR1 and CDR2: KGHSH, LQKENI. V was clipped by 3 bases and J by 6 bases; unmatched bases: 8. The CDR3 protein is CASSPIPGQTNSPLHF. In nucleotides, the CDR3 is TGTGCCAGCTCACCGATACCGGGACAGACTAATTCACCCCTCCACTTT.

The chain has TRBV7-9 and TRBJ2-7, with D perhaps TRBD2 (6 bases). Germline V CDR1 and CDR2: SEHNR, FQNEAQ (reference sequence). CDR3 length: 14 amino acids. V lost 4 bases to trimming and J lost 5 bases, with 15 bases between them. The CDR3 loop is CASSSRHGGNEQYF. As DNA, the CDR3 is TGTGCCAGCAGCTCCCGACACGGAGGGAACGAGCAGTACTTC.

This clone came up a few times. The chain couples TRBV5-1 to TRBJ1-1, with 10 nucleotides matching TRBD1. The CDR3 sequence is 14 residues long. Looked up from germline, CDR1 is SGHRS and CDR2 is YFSETQ. Trimming removed 4 bases from V and 6 bases from J; junction bases left unmatched: 6. The CDR3 loop is CASSLWTGGAEAFF. The CDR3 DNA reads as TGCGCCAGCAGCCTTTGGACAGGGGGGGCTGAAGCTTTCTTT.

The rearrangement joins TRBV5-5 to TRBJ2-1, with 9 bases lining up with TRBD1. The germline CDR1 and CDR2 sequences are SGHKS and YYEKEE (reference sequence). CDR3 size: 14 residues. V lost 3 bases to trimming and J lost 8 bases; unmatched junction nucleotides: 6. As DNA, the CDR3 is TGTGCCAGCAGCTGGGGACAGGGCAGCGATGAGCAGTTCTTC. As protein: CASSWGQGSDEQFF.

This chain uses TRBV27 with TRBJ2-3; the D is unclear. V lost 5 bases, J lost 5 bases, and 8 bases lay in between. CDR1 is MNHEY and CDR2 is SMNVEV in the germline V gene (reference sequence). This CDR3 is built from 12 residues. CDR3 in DNA: TGTGCCAGCAGTGTTAGTCGAGATACGCAGTATTTT. It is translated as CASSVSRDTQYF.

The genes are TRBV24-1 and TRBJ2-3; TRBD1 matches 7 bases. Germline assignment: CDR1 KGHDR and CDR2 SFDVKD. The CDR3 totals 14 residues. The ends lost 5 bases at V and 6 bases at J; junction bases unmatched: 7. This chain's CDR3 is CATSGPGGKDTQYF. The CDR3 bases are TGTGCCACCAGTGGTCCAGGGGGAAAGGATACGCAGTATTTT.

Written as DNA, the CDR3 is TGTGCCAGCAGCTTTGAACAGGGCCCCTACGAGCAGTACTTC. The encoded protein is CASSFEQGPYEQYF. This rearrangement joins TRBV7-9 to TRBJ2-7; weak D call: TRBD1 (6 bases). The CDR3 is made up of 14 amino acids. CDR1 is SEHNR and CDR2 is FQNEAQ in the germline V gene (reference sequence). Trimming removed 3 bases at V and 2 bases at J, with 11 bases between.

The chain carries TRBV6-2 or TRBV6-3 and TRBJ2-1, with TRBD2 identical over 11 bases. Trimming at V came to 4 bases and at J to 6 bases, leaving 5 bases not matched to a gene. CDR1 MNHEY and CDR2 SVGEGT come from the germline V gene. The CDR3 is 15 residues long. CDR3 region: CASSSGLAAPNEQFF. The CDR3 DNA reads TGTGCCAGCAGTTCGGGACTAGCGGCTCCCAATGAGCAGTTCTTC.